This TCR beta chain was captured in a study of blood T cell repertoires in COVID-19. Study in general: The United States, Italy and Spain supplied acute and convalescent COVID-19 samples. PBMCs, B-cell-depleted T cells, or T cells were the source of the cDNA or gDNA that made up the material.

Germline CDR1 and CDR2: LNHDA and SQIVND (reference sequence). V shed 5 bases and J shed 2 bases, with 13 bases lying between them. This CDR3 region has 14 residues. In the authors' workflow: Cell counts per sample came from amplifying reference gene primers. The table came from immunoSEQ multiplex PCR; TCRdb's copy has only in-frame clones and leaves some out. Clone size and V and J calls were adopted from that table, with D and trimming inferred from the DNA. The data show 200,000 to 250,000 clones, approximately 90% seen once. Sequencing input: peripheral blood. The rearrangement joins TRBV19 to TRBJ2-7; the D gene is possibly TRBD1 (5 bases). This clonotype was obtained from a middle-aged woman who had recovered from COVID-19. The CDR3 coding sequence is TGTGCCAGTAGTCGAACAGGCTCAGCCTACGAGCAGTACTTC. This gives the protein CASSRTGSAYEQYF.